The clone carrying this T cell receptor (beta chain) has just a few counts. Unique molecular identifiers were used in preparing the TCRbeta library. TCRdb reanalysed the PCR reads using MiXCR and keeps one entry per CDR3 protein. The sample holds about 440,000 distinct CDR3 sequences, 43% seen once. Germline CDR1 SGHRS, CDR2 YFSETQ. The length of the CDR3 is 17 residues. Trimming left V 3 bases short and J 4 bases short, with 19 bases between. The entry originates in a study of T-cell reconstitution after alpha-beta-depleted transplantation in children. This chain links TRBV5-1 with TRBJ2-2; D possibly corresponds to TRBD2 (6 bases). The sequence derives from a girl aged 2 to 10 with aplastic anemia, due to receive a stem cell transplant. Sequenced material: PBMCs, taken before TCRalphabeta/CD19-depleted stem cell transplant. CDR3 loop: CASSWPLAGPSTGELFF. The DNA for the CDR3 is TGCGCCAGCAGCTGGCCCTTGGCGGGACCGTCCACCGGGGAGCTGTTTTTT.